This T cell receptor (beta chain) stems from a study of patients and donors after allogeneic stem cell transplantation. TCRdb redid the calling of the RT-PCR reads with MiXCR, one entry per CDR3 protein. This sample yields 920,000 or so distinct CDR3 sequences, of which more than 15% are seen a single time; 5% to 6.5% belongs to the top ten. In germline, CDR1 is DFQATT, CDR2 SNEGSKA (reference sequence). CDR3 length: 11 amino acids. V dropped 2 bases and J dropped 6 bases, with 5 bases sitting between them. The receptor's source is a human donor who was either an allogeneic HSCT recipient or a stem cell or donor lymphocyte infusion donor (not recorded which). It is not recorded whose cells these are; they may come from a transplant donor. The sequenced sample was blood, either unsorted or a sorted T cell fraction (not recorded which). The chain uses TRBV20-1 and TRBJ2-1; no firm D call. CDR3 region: CSARYGNEQFF. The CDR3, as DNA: TGCAGTGCTAGATACGGCAATGAGCAGTTCTTC.